The sample holds a few counts of the clone carrying this T cell receptor (beta chain). Its target is unknown. Each TRB amplification used roughly 220-550 ng of genomic DNA from blood. The sample belongs to a study of T and B cells in COVID-19 patients. About the study: Recovered patients mostly had mild to moderate COVID-19 managed as outpatients.

TRB rearrangements were amplified by multiplex PCR with BIOMED2 TRB-A/B primers. MiXCR was run by TCRdb on the multiplex PCR reads, yielding one entry per CDR3 protein. The profile covers about 4,100 distinct CDR3 sequences, with around 27% appearing a single time and around 42% taken by the ten largest. Regarding the study as a whole: CD4+, regulatory T cell, CD8+ and sorted SARS-CoV-2-responsive or tetramer+ T cells were not yet sequenced.

Source material: blood. This receptor was identified in a human donor with active COVID-19. The donor label of this sample is uncertain.

The CDR3 protein is CASSETGPGNTIYF. The CDR3 DNA is TGCGCCAGCAGTGAAACAGGTCCTGGAAACACCATATATTTT. The V call is TRBV10-1, the J call TRBJ1-3; weak D call: TRBD1 (5 bases). The CDR3 contains 14 residues. V was trimmed by 3 bases and J by 2 bases, leaving 8 bases between them. Per the germline V gene, CDR1 is WNHNN and CDR2 is SYGVQD (reference sequence).